A single sample is the source of the 5 T cell receptor beta chains below, sequenced in a study of T cells in Graves' hyperthyroidism and ophthalmopathy. The investigators amplified TCR beta CDR3 regions from RNA transcripts. The HTBI primer set drove a first-round RT-PCR of the TCR CDR3. TCRdb recomputed calls from the multiplex PCR reads with MiXCR, one row per CDR3 protein. The sample records a few hundred thousand distinct CDR3 sequences, less than 25% being singletons. Sequencing was carried out using blood. These receptors were obtained from a man aged 18 to 30 with Graves' hyperthyroidism.

In this sample, this clonotype turned up many times. The chain has TRBV29-1 and TRBJ2-5; 7 bases are a match to TRBD2. The CDR3 length is 13 residues. Germline V gene sequence: CDR1 SQVTM, CDR2 ANQGSEA. Trimming removed 3 bases from V and 1 base from J; junction bases left unmatched: 2. The DNA of the CDR3 is TGCAGCGTTGAGCGGGGGTCCCAAGAGACCCAGTACTTC. This sequence encodes CSVERGSQETQYF.

This clonotype has more than one count but fewer than ten. V is TRBV11-3 and J is TRBJ1-5; 8 bases match TRBD1. From germline, CDR1 is SGHNT and CDR2 YENEEA. J lost 0 bases, V lost 4 bases, and 14 bases had no gene match. The CDR3 contains 19 residues. CDR3 protein: CASSSSNLDRGCSNQPQHF. The CDR3 DNA follows: TGTGCCAGCAGCTCCTCAAATCTCGACAGGGGATGTAGCAATCAGCCCCAGCATTTT.

This clonotype was found many times. This chain joins TRBV24-1 and TRBJ2-7; D is possibly TRBD2 (7 bases). Germline CDR1 and CDR2: KGHDR and SFDVKD. Trimming took 12 bases from V and 4 from J, leaving 18 bases between them. The CDR3 spans 13 residues. The CDR3 DNA sequence: TGTGCCCCGACGCGGGGGCCTAAATACGAGCAGTACTTC. This gives the protein CAPTRGPKYEQYF.

V and J are TRBV2 and TRBJ1-3, with D possibly being TRBD1 (5 bases). The V and J ends lost 7 bases and 5 bases respectively, with 9 bases between them. The CDR3 sequence is 12 residues long. CDR1 is SNHLY, CDR2 FYNNEI, per germline. The CDR3: CASIGGRNTIYF. For the CDR3, the DNA is TGTGCCAGCATCGGGGGTCGAAACACCATATATTTT.

This clonotype came up many times. This rearrangement joins TRBV5-4 to TRBJ1-2; 7 bases are a match to TRBD1. The CDR3 has 13 amino acids. The germline V gene encodes CDR1 SGHNT and CDR2 YYREEE (reference sequence). Trimming cost V 4 bases and J 3 bases; bases outside gene matches: 3. The CDR3 sequence is CASSADRDYGYTF. DNA for the CDR3: TGTGCCAGCAGCGCCGACAGGGACTATGGCTACACCTTC.